The 8 T cell receptor beta chains given below trace back to one sample, sequenced in a study of T cell repertoires in cytomegalovirus infection. TCRdb passed the reads through MiXCR, listing each CDR3 protein once. The table records about 180,000 distinct CDR3 sequences, approximately 18% of them present only once. The sample comprised CD8+ T cells from PBMCs. The receptor set was obtained from a human donor in good health (CMV status not recorded). Some clones in this sample may be carry-over from other donors' samples.

V is TRBV7-9 and J is TRBJ2-1; perhaps TRBD2 as D (6 bases). This CDR3 has 15 residues. Germline CDR1 is SEHNR and CDR2 is FQNEAQ (reference sequence). The V end was cut by 3 bases, the J end by 7 bases, with 16 bases between. In DNA, the CDR3 is TGTGCCAGCAGCTTTTTAGCGGTGGGCCGTAATGAGCAGTTCTTC. Amino acids: CASSFLAVGRNEQFF.

The chain combines TRBV5-6 with TRBJ2-3; 10 bases map to TRBD2. Germline assignment: CDR1 SGHDT and CDR2 YYEEEE. Losses at the gene ends were 0 bases for V and 1 base for J; bases not matched to a gene: 2. The CDR3 totals 16 residues. As DNA, the CDR3 is TGTGCCAGCAGCTTGGCGCTAGCGGGGGGCACAGATACGCAGTATTTT. This encodes CASSLALAGGTDTQYF.

This clonotype was seen more than once but under ten times. V usage is TRBV4-1 and J usage is TRBJ1-5; D not resolved. Germline CDR1 MGHRA, CDR2 YSYEKL. The CDR3 totals 15 residues. Trimming pared 4 bases from V and 6 bases from J, leaving 16 bases between. The CDR3, as DNA: TGCGCCAGCAGCCTCGAGGAGGGATCGAGTCAGCCCCAGCATTTT. Its translation: CASSLEEGSSQPQHF.

The CDR3 coding sequence is TGTGCCAGCAGTACTAGCTCCACCCAAGAGACCCAGTACTTC. This translates into CASSTSSTQETQYF. The gene calls are TRBV6-2 or TRBV6-3 and TRBJ2-5, with D perhaps TRBD2 (6 bases). The germline V gene has CDR1 MNHEY and CDR2 SVGEGT. Trimming cost V 5 bases and J 1 base, with 11 bases left between them. The CDR3 runs to 14 residues.

The sample holds a few counts of this clonotype. The chain combines TRBV7-2 with TRBJ1-1; 8 bases are shared with TRBD1. V gave up 5 bases and J gave up 0 bases; unmatched junction bases: 8. Germline loops: CDR1 SGHTA, CDR2 FQGNSA. The CDR3 has 16 residues. The CDR3 DNA sequence: TGTGCCAGCAGCGGACGACAGGGGTTCATGAACACTGAAGCTTTCTTT. It yields the protein CASSGRQGFMNTEAFF.

The chain recombines TRBV20-1 with TRBJ1-1; weak D call: TRBD1 (6 bases). From germline, CDR1 is DFQATT and CDR2 SNEGSKA (reference sequence). This CDR3 comprises 13 residues. Deletions cut 1 base from V and 2 bases from J, with 8 bases between. As DNA, the CDR3 is TGCAGTGCTAGAGTCAGGGGCAACACTGAAGCTTTCTTT. Protein: CSARVRGNTEAFF.

The rearrangement links TRBV28 to TRBJ1-2; 7 positions agree with TRBD1. Germline V gene lookup returns CDR1 MDHEN and CDR2 SYDVKM. This CDR3 contains 14 residues. Germline trimming cut 5 bases from V and 4 bases from J; bases unmatched to any gene: 7. The CDR3 DNA reads as TGTGCCAGCAGTCCGACAGGGTACGGCTATGGCTACACCTTC. The encoded protein is CASSPTGYGYGYTF.

This clonotype was seen a handful of times. This rearrangement joins TRBV7-8 to TRBJ2-2; D gene unclear. The germline V gene has CDR1 SGHVS and CDR2 FQNEAQ. CDR3 length: 14 amino acids. V was pared by 6 bases and J by 1 base, with 9 bases between. The CDR3 DNA reads as TGTGCCAGCAGAGAGCTGATGAACACCGGGGAGCTGTTTTTT. Translation gives CASRELMNTGELFF.